The entry below gives a single T cell receptor beta chain sequence along with its context. This entry comes from a study of blood T cell repertoires in COVID-19. Study context: The study drew acute and convalescent COVID-19 samples from the United States, Italy and Spain. PBMCs, B-cell-depleted T cells, or T cells provided the cDNA or gDNA that made up the material.

In the original analysis: The assay estimated nucleated cells by amplifying reference gene primers. Sequenced by immunoSEQ multiplex PCR; TCRdb stores in-frame clones only, minus some. The V and J calls and the clone size are those of that table, but D and trimming were determined from the DNA. The profile shows roughly 280,000 clones, over 75% of them singletons. This CDR3 comprises 14 residues. V lost 4 bases and J 0 bases, leaving 10 bases between the germline ends. The germline gives CDR1 SNHLY, CDR2 FYNNEI. J is TRBJ2-7 and V is TRBV2; the D gene is possibly TRBD2 (5 bases). The receptor comes from a woman between 65 and 79 years old with acute or convalescent COVID-19. Sequenced material: peripheral blood. As DNA, the CDR3 is TGTGCCAGCAGTGCTAGAGGGAGCTCCTACGAGCAGTACTTC. Translated: CASSARGSSYEQYF.